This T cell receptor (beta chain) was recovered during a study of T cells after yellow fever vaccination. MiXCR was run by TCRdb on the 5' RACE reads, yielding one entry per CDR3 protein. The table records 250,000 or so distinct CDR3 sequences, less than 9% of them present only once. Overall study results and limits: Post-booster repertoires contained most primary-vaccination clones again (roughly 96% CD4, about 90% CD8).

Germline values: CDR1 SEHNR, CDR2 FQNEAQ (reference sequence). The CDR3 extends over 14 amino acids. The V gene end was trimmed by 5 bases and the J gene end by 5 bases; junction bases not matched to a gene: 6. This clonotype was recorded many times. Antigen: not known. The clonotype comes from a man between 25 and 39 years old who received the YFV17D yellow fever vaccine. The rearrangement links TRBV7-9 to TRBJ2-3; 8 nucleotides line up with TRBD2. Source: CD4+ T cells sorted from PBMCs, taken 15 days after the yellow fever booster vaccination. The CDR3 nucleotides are TGTGCCAGCAGCCCGTCGCGGGAGGTAGATACGCAGTATTTT. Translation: CASSPSREVDTQYF.